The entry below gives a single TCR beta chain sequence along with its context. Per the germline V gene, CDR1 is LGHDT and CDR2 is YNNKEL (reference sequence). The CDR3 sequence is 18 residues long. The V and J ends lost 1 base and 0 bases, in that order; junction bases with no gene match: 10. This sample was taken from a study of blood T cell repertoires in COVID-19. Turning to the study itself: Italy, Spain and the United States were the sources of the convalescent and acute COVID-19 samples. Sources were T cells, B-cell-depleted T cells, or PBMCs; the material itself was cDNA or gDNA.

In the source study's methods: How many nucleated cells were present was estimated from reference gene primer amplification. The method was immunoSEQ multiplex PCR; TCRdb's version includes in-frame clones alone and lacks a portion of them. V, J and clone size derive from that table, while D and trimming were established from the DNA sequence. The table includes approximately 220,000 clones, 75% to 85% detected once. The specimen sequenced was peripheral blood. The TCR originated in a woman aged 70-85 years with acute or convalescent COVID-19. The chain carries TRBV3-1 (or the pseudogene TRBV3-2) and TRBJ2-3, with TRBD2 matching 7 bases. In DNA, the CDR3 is TGTGCCAGCAGCCAAGCATGGGGAGGGACCGCTAGCACAGATACGCAGTATTTT. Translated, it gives CASSQAWGGTASTDTQYF.